This TCR beta chain is from a study of blood T cells in healthy people across ages. Overall study findings and caveats: Age showed a roughly linear inverse relationship with TCR beta diversity per million T cells.

For every donor, a draw yielded 7.5 to 10 milliliters of peripheral blood. The authors ran a second PCR of about 6 to 11 cycles using a sample-barcoded 5' primer and a J-beta primer mix. Using its own MiXCR run on the 5' RACE reads, TCRdb lists one record per CDR3 protein. The sample carries 750,000 to 950,000 distinct CDR3 sequences, around 29% recorded once. The germline V gene has CDR1 MDHEN and CDR2 SYDVKM. CDR3 length: 16 residues. This clonotype appeared a few times. Its antigen is undetermined. A read error may account for a junction end that differs from germline. This same sample was also part of a study on T cells of mothers and their children. From that paper: The people who donated were a few healthy Caucasian mothers and their six children. From each mother came over 8 million TCR beta CDR3 reads, and from each child came roughly 2.9 million.

This chain joins TRBV28 and TRBJ2-5, with D perhaps matching TRBD1 or TRBD2 (6 bases each). The TCR sequence derives from a woman aged 40-49 years in good health. Sequenced material: blood. CDR3 bases: TGTGCCAGCAGATTATACGGGGGCGCGGGCCAAGAGACCCAGTACTTC. This codes for CASRLYGGAGQETQYF.